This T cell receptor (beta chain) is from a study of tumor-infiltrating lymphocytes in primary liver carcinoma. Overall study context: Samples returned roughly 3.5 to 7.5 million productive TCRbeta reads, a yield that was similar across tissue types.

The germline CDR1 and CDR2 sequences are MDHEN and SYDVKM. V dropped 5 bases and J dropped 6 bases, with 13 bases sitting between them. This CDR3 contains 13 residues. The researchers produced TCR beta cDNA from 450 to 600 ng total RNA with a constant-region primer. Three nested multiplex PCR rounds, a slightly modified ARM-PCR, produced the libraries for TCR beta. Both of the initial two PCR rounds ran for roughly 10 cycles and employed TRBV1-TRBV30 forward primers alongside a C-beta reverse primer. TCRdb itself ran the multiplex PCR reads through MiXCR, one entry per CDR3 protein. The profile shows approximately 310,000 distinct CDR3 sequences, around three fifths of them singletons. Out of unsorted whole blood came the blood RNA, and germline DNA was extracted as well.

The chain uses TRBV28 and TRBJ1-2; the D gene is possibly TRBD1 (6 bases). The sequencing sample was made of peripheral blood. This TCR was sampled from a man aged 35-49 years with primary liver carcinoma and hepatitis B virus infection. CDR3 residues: CASSKDSSNGYTF. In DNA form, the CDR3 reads TGTGCCAGCAGTAAGGACAGCTCCAATGGCTACACCTTC.